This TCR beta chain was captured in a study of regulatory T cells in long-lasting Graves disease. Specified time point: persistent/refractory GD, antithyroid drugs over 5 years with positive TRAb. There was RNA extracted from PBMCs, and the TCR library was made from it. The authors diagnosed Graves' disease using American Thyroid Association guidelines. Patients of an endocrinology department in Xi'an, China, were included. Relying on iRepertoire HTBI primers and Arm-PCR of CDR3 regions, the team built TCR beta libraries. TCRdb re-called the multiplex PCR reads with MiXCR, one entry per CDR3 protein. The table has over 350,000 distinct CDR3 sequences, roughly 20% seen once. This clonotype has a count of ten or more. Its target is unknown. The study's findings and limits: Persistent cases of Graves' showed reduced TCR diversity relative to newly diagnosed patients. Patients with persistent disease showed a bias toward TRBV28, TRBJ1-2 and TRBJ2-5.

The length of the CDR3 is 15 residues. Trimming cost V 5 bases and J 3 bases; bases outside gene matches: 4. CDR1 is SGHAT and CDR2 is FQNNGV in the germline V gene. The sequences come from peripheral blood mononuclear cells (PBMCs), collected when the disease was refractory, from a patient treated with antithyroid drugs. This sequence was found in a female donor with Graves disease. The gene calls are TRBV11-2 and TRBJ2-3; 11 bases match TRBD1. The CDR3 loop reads CASSTGTGGTDTQYF. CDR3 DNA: TGTGCCAGCAGCACCGGGACAGGGGGAACAGATACGCAGTATTTT.